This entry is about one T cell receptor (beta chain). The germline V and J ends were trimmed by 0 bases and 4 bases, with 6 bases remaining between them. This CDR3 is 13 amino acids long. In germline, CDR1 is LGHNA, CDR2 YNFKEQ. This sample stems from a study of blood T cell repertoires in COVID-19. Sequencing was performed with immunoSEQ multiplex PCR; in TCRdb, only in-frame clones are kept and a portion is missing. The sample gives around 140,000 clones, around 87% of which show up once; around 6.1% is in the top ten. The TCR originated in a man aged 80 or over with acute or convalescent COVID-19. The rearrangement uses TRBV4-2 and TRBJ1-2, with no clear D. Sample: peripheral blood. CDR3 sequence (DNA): TGTGCCAGCAGCCAAGAACGGAGCTATGGCTACACCTTC. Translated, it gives CASSQERSYGYTF.